Each of the 4 T cell receptor beta chains below was sequenced from the same sample in a study of identifying expanded T cells in peripheral blood. Libraries were prepared by immunoSEQ multiplex PCR; TCRdb keeps only in-frame clonotypes and omits some of them. Of around 120,000 clones detected, around four fifths appear once; the ten largest clones hold 3.3%. Material for sequencing was blood. The receptors come from a person aged 18-70 years in good health.

V gene TRBV6-5 combines with J gene TRBJ2-3; the D is unclear. The CDR3 consists of 15 residues. The V and J ends lost 2 bases and 2 bases respectively, with 11 bases between them. Germline-derived CDR1 and CDR2 are MNHEY and SVGAGI. In nucleotides, the CDR3 is TGTGCCAGCAGTTACGAAGGGCCCTACACAGATACGCAGTATTTT. Protein: CASSYEGPYTDTQYF.

V is TRBV29-1 and J is TRBJ1-1; the D is unclear. The CDR3 runs 11 residues. Trimming shortened V by 4 bases and J by 3 bases, and 6 bases separated the two germline ends. Germline V gene data show CDR1 as SQVTM and CDR2 as ANQGSEA. The CDR3 DNA reads TGCAGCGTTGCGGAGGACACTGAAGCTTTCTTT. Protein sequence: CSVAEDTEAFF.

The count of this clone is one. The chain joins TRBV11-2 to TRBJ2-7; 7 positions agree with TRBD2. The CDR3 totals 13 residues. The V gene's germline CDR1 is SGHAT and CDR2 FQNNGV. The V gene end was trimmed by 5 bases and the J gene end by 3 bases; junction bases not matched to a gene: 4. This chain's CDR3 is CASSRTRDYEQYF. The DNA for the CDR3 is TGTGCCAGCAGCCGGACTAGGGACTACGAGCAGTACTTC.

This chain connects TRBV7-9 to TRBJ1-2; TRBD1 matches 8 bases. This CDR3 spans 13 amino acids. V trimming: 4 bases; J trimming: 6 bases; junction bases outside the gene matches: 4. CDR1 SEHNR and CDR2 FQNEAQ come from the germline V gene (reference sequence). The CDR3, as DNA: TGTGCCAGCAGCTCCAACAGGGGGGATGGCTACACCTTC. Protein: CASSSNRGDGYTF.